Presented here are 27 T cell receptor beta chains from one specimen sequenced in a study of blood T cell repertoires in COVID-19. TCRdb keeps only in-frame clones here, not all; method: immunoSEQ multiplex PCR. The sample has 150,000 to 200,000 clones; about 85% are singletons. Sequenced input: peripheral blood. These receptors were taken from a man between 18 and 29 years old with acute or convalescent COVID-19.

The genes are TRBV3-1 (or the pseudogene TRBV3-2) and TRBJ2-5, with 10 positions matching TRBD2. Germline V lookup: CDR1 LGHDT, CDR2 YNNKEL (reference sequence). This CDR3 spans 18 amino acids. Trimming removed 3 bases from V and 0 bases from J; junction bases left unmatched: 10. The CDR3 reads CASSHRKGSGGYQETQYF. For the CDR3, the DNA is TGTGCCAGCAGCCACCGAAAGGGTAGCGGGGGGTACCAAGAGACCCAGTACTTC.

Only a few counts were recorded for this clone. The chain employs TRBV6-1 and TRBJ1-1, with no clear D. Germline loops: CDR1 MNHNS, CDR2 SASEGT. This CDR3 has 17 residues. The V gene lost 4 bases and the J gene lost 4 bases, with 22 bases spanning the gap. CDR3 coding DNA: TGTGCCAGCAGTGTAAGGGAGGGTATATTGGCCGGCACTGAAGCTTTCTTT. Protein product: CASSVREGILAGTEAFF.

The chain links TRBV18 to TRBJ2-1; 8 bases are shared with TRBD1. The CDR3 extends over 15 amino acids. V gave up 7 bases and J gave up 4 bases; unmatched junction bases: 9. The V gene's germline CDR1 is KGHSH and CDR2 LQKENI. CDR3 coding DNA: TGTGCCAGCTATACGCAGGGGGCAGGGTACAATGAGCAGTTCTTC. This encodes CASYTQGAGYNEQFF. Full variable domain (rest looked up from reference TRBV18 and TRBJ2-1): NAGVMQNPRHLVRRRGQEARLRCSPMKGHSHVYWYRQLPEEGLKFMVYLQKENIIDESGMPKERFSAEFPKEGPSILRIQQVVRGDSAAYFCASYTQGAGYNEQFFGPGTRLTVL.

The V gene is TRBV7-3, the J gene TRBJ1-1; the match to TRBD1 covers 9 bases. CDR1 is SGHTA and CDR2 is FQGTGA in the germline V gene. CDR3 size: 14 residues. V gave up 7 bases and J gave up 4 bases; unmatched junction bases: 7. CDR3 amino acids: CASTDRGVTTEAFF. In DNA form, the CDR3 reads TGTGCCAGCACTGACAGGGGGGTCACCACTGAAGCTTTCTTT.

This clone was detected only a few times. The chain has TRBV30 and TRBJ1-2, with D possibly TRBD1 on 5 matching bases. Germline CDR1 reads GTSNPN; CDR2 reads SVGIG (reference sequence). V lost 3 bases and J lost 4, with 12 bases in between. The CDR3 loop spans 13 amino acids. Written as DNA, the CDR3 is TGTGCCTGGAGCACTTCAGGGTTCTATGGCTACACCTTC. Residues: CAWSTSGFYGYTF.

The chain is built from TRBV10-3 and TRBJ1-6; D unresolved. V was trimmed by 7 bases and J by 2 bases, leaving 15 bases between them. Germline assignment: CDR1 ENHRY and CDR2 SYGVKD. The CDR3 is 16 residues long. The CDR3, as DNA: TGTGCCATCAAGTCGACGGAGGACGCCTATAATTCACCCCTCCACTTT. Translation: CAIKSTEDAYNSPLHF.

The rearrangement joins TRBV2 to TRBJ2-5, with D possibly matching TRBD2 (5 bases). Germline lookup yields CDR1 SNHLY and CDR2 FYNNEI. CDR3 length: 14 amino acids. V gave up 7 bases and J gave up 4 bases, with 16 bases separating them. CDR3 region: CASKGFEGRETQYF. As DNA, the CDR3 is TGTGCCAGCAAAGGTTTCGAGGGTCGAGAGACCCAGTACTTC.

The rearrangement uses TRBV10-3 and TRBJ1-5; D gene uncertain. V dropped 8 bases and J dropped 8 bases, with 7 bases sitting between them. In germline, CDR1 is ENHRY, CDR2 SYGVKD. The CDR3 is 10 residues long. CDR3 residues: CAIEEEPQHF. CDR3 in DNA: TGTGCCATCGAGGAGGAGCCCCAGCATTTT.

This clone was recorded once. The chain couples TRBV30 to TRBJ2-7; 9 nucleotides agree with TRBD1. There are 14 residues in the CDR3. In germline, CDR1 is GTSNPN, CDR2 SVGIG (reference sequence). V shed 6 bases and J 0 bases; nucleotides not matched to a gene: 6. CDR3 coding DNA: TGTGCCTGCCTGGGACAGGGAAGCTCCTACGAGCAGTACTTC. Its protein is CACLGQGSSYEQYF.

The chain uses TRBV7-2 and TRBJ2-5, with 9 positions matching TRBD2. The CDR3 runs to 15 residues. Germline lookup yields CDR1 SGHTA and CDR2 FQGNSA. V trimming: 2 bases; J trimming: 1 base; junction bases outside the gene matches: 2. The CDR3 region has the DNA TGTGCCAGCAGCTTATCTAGCGGGGTCCAAGAGACCCAGTACTTC. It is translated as CASSLSSGVQETQYF.

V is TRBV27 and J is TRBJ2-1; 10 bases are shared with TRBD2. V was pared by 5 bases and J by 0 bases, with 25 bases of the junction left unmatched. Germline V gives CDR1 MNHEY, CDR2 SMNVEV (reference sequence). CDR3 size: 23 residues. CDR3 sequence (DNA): TGTGCCAGCAGTCACCTCCGCCCCTCGGGAAGCGGGGGGGCCCAGAGCTCCTACAATGAGCAGTTCTTC. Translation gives CASSHLRPSGSGGAQSSYNEQFF.

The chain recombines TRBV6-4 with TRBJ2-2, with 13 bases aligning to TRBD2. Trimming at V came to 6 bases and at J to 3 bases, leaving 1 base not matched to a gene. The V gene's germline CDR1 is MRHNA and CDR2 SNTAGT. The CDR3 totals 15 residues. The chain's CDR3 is CASRGTSGDTGELFF. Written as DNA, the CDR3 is TGTGCCAGCAGAGGGACTAGCGGGGACACCGGGGAGCTGTTTTTT.

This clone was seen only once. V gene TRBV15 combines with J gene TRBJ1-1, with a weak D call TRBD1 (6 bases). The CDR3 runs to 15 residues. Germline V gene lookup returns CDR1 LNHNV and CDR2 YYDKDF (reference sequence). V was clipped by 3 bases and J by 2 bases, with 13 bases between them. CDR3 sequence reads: CATSSGTLPNTEAFF. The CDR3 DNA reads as TGTGCCACCAGCAGCGGGACACTACCAAACACTGAAGCTTTCTTT.

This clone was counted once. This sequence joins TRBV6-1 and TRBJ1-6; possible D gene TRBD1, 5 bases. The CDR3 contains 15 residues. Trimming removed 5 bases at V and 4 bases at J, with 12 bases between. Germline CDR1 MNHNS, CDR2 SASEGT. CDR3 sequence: CASSWGEPYNSPLHF. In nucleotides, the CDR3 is TGTGCCAGCAGTTGGGGGGAACCATATAATTCACCCCTCCACTTT.

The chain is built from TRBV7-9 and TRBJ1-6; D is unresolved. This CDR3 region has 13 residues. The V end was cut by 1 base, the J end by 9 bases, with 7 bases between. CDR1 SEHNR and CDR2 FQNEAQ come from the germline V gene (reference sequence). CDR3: CASSLVEVSPLHF. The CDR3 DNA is TGTGCCAGCAGCTTAGTGGAGGTTTCACCCCTCCACTTT.

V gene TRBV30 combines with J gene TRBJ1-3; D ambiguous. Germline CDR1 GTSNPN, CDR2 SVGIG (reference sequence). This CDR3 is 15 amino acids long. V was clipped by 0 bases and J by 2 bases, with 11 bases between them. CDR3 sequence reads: CAWSVTAIPGNTIYF. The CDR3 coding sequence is TGTGCCTGGAGTGTAACCGCTATCCCTGGAAACACCATATATTTT.

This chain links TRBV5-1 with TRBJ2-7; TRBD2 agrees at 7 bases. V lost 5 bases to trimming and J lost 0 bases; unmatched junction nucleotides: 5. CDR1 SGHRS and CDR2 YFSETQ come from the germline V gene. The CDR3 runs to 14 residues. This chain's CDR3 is CASRLRDYSYEQYF. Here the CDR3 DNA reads TGCGCCAGCAGGCTCCGGGACTACTCCTACGAGCAGTACTTC.

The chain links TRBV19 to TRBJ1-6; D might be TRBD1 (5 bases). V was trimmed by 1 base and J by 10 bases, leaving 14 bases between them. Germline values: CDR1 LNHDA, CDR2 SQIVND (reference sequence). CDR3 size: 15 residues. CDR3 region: CASSIAPGKRSPLHF. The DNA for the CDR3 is TGTGCCAGTAGTATAGCCCCAGGGAAGCGCTCACCCCTCCACTTT.

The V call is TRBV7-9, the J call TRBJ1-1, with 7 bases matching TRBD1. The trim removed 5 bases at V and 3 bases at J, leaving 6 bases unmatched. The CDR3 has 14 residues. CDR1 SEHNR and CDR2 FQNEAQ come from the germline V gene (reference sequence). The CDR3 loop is CASSPGGSYTEAFF. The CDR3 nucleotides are TGTGCCAGCAGCCCAGGGGGGAGCTACACTGAAGCTTTCTTT.

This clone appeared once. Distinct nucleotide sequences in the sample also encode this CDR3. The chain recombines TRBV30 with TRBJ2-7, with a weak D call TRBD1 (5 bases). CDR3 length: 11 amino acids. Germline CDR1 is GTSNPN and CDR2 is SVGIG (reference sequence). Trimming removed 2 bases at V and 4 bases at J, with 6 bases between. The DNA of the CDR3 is TGTGCCTGGAGTAGGGGTTACGAGCAGTACTTC. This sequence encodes CAWSRGYEQYF.

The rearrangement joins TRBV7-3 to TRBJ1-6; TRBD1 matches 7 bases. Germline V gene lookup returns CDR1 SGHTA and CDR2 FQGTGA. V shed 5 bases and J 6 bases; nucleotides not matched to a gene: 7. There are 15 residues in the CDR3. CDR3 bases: TGTGCCAGCAGCGCTACAGGGACAGCTAATTCACCCCTCCACTTT. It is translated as CASSATGTANSPLHF.

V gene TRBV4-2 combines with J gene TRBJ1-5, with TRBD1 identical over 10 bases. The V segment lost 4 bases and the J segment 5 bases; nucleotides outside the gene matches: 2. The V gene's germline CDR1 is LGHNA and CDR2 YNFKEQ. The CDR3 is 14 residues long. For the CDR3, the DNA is TGTGCCAGCAGCCCAGGGACAGGGGATCAGCCCCAGCATTTT. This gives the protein CASSPGTGDQPQHF.

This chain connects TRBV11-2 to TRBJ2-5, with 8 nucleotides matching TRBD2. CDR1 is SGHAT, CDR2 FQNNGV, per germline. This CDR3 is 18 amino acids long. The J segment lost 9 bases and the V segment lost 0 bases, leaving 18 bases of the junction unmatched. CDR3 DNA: TGTGCCAGCAGCTTAGATCGGATTATGAGCCTAGCGGGTTCTCCCCAGTACTTC. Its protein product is CASSLDRIMSLAGSPQYF.

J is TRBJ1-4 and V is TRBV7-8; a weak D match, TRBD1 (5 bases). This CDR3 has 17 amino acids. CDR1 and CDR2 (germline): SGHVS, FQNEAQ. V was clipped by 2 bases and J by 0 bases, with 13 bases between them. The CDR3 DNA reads TGTGCCAGCAGCTTAATAGGAGGGGTTGCAACTAATGAAAAACTGTTTTTT. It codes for CASSLIGGVATNEKLFF.

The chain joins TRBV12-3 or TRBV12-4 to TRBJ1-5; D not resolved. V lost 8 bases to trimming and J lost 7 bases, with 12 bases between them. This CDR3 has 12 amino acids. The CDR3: CASAVSQQPQHF. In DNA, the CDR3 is TGTGCCAGCGCTGTTAGCCAGCAGCCCCAGCATTTT.

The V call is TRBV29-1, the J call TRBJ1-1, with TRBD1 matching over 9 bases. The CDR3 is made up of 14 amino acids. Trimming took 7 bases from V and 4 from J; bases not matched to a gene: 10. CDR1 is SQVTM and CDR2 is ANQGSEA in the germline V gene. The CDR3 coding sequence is TGCAGCGGTGAGGACAGGGGAATTGTCACTGAAGCTTTCTTT. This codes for CSGEDRGIVTEAFF.

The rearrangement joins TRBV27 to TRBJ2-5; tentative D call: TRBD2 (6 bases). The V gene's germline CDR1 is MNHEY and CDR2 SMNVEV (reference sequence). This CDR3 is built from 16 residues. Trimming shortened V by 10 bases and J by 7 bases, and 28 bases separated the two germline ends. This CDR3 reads CANAETWGLVVGTQYF. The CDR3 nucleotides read TGTGCCAACGCAGAAACATGGGGACTCGTCGTGGGGACCCAGTACTTC.